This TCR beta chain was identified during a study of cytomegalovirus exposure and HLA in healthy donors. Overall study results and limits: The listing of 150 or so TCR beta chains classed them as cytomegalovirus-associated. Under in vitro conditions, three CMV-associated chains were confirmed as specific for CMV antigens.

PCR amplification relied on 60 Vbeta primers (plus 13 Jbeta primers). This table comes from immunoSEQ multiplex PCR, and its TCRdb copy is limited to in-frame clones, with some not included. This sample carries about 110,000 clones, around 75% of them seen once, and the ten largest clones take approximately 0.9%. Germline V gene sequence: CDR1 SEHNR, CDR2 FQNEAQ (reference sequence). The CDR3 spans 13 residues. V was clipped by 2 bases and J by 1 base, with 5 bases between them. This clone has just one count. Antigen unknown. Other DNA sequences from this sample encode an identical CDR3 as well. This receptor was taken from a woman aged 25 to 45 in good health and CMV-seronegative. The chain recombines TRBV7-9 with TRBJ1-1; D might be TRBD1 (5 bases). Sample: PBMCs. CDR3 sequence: CASSLTGNTEAFF. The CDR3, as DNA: TGTGCCAGCAGCTTAACAGGGAACACTGAAGCTTTCTTT. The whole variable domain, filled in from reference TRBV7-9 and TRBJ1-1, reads DTGVSQNPRHKITKRGQNVTFRCDPISEHNRLYWYRQTLGQGPEFLTYFQNEAQLEKSRLLSDRFSAERPKGSFSTLEIQRTEQGDSAMYLCASSLTGNTEAFFGQGTRLTVV.